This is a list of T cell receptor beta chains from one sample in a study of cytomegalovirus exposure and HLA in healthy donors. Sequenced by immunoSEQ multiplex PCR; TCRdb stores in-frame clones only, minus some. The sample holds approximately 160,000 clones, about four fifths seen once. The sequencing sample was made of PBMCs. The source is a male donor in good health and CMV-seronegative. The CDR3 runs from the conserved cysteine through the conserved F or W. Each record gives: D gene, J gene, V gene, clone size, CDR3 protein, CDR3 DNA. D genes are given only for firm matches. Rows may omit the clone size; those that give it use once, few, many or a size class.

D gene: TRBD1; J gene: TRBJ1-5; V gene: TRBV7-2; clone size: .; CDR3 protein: CASSSGQVRGNQPQHF; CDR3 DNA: TGTGCCAGCAGCTCAGGACAGGTAAGGGGCAATCAGCCCCAGCATTTT
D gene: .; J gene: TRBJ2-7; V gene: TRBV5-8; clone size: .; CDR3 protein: CASSFPYEQYF; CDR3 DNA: TGTGCCAGCAGCTTCCCATACGAGCAGTACTTC
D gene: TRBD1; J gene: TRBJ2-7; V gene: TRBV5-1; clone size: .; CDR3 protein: CASHRDRGPYEQYF; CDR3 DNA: TGCGCCAGTCACCGGGACAGGGGGCCATACGAGCAGTACTTC
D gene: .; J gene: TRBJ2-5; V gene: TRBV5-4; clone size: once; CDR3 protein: CASSLLEETQYF; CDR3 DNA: TGTGCCAGCAGCTTGCTTGAAGAGACCCAGTACTTC
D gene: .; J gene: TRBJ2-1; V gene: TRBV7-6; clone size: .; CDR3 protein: CASSLIGGADNEQFF; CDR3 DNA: TGTGCCAGCAGCTTAATCGGGGGAGCCGACAATGAGCAGTTCTTC
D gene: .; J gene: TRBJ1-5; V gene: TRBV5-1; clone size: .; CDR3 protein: CASSLGAGYQPQHF; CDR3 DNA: TGCGCCAGCAGCTTGGGGGCAGGGTATCAGCCCCAGCATTTT
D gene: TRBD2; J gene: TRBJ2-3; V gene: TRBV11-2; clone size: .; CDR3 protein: CASRLAGGTDTQYF; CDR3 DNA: TGTGCCAGCAGACTAGCGGGGGGCACAGATACGCAGTATTTT
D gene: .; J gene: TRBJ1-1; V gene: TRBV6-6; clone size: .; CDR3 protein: CASSPPTPGGTEAFF; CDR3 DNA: TGTGCCAGCAGTCCCCCGACGCCGGGGGGCACTGAAGCTTTCTTT
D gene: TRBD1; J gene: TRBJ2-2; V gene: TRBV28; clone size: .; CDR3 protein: CASAGTVNTGELFF; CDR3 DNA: TGTGCCAGCGCCGGGACAGTCAACACCGGGGAGCTGTTTTTT
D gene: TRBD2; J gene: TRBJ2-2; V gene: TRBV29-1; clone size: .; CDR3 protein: CSVTTSGLYTGELFF; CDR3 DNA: TGCAGCGTTACCACTAGCGGGCTTTACACCGGGGAGCTGTTTTTT
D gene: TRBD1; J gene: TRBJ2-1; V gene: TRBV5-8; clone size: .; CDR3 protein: CASSLPGTVDNEQFF; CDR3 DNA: TGTGCCAGCAGCCTGCCCGGGACAGTTGATAATGAGCAGTTCTTC
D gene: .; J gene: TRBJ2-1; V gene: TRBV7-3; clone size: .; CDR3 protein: CASSPNAGWAHNEQFF; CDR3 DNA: TGTGCCAGCAGCCCGAATGCAGGGTGGGCACACAATGAGCAGTTCTTC
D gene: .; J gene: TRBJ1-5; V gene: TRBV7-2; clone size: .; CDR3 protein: CASSLVRTHSNQPQHF; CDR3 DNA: TGTGCCAGCAGCTTAGTCAGAACCCATAGCAATCAGCCCCAGCATTTT
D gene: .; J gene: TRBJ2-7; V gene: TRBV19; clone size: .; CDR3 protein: CASSTSGVGYEQYF; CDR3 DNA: TGTGCCAGTAGTACTTCAGGGGTTGGGTACGAGCAGTACTTC
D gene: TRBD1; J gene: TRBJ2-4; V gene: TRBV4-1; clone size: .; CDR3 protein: CATSGQSKNIQYF; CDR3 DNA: TGCGCCACCTCGGGACAGTCCAAAAACATTCAGTACTTC
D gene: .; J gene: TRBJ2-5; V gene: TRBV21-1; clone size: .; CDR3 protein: CASSKGRVGGTQYF; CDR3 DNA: TGTGCCAGCAGCAAAGGTAGGGTGGGGGGGACCCAGTACTTC
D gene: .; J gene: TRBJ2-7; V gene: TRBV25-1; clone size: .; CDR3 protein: CASSVDHRESEQYF; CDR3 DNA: TGTGCCAGCAGTGTCGACCACAGGGAGAGCGAGCAGTACTTC
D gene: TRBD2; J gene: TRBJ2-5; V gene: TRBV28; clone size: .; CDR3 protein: CASSDLAGDPQETQYF; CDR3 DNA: TGTGCCAGCAGTGACCTAGCGGGAGACCCCCAAGAGACCCAGTACTTC
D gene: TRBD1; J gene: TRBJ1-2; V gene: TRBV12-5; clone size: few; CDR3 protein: CASGPQGFRGYTF; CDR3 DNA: TGTGCTAGTGGTCCACAGGGGTTTCGGGGCTACACCTTC
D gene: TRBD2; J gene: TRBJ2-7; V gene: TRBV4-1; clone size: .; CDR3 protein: CASSGNSGGHNEQYF; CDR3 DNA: TGCGCCAGCAGCGGAAATAGCGGGGGGCACAACGAGCAGTACTTC
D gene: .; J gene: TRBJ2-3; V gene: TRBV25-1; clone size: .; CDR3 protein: CASTTSGDTQYF; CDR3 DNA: TGTGCCAGCACCACAAGCGGAGATACGCAGTATTTT
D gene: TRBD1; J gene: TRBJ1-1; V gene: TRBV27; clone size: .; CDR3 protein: CASSRTGVTEAFF; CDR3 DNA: TGTGCCAGCAGTCGTACAGGGGTCACTGAAGCTTTCTTT
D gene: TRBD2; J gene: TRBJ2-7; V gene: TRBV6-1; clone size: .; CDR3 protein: CASGWRESYEQYF; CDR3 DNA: TGTGCCAGCGGGTGGCGGGAGAGCTACGAGCAGTACTTC
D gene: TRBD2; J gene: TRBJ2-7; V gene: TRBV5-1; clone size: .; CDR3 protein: CASSASGRTHEQYF; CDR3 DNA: TGCGCCAGCAGCGCTAGCGGGAGAACCCACGAGCAGTACTTC
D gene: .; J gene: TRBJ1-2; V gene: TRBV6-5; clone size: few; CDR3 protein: CASRHRDSGYTF; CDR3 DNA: TGTGCCAGCAGACACCGGGACTCTGGCTACACCTTC
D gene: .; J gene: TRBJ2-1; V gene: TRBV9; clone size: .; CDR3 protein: CASSVVPGLGKDEQFF; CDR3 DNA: TGTGCCAGCAGCGTAGTTCCAGGGCTGGGAAAGGATGAGCAGTTCTTC
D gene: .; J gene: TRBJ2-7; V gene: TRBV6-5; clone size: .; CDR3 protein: CASIRLGSYEQYF; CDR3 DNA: TGTGCCAGCATCCGACTAGGGTCCTACGAGCAGTACTTC
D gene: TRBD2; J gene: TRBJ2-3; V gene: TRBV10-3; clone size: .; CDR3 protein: CAISSIPGTSGAKTDTQYF; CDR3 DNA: TGTGCCATCAGTTCAATACCCGGGACTAGCGGAGCGAAAACAGATACGCAGTATTTT
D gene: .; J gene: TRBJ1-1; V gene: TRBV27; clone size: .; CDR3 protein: CASSWTASNTEAFF; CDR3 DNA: TGTGCCAGCAGTTGGACAGCGTCGAACACTGAAGCTTTCTTT
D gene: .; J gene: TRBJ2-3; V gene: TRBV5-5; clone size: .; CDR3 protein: CASLPTGRTDTQYF; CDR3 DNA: TGTGCCAGCCTTCCGACAGGTCGAACAGATACGCAGTATTTT
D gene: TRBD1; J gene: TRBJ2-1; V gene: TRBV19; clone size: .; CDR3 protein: CASSATGGNEQFF; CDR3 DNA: TGTGCCAGTAGTGCTACAGGGGGCAATGAGCAGTTCTTC
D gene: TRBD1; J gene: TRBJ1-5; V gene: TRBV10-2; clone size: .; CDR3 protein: CASSLTGMDQPQHF; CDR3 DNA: TGCGCCAGCAGTTTGACAGGGATGGATCAGCCCCAGCATTTT
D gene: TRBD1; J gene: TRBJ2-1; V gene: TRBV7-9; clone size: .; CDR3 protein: CASSPGQGLYNEQFF; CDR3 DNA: TGTGCCAGCAGCCCAGGACAGGGGCTCTACAATGAGCAGTTCTTC
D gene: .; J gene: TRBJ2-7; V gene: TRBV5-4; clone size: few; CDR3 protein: CASSLAPGAYEQYF; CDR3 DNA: TGTGCCAGCAGCTTGGCCCCGGGAGCCTACGAGCAGTACTTC
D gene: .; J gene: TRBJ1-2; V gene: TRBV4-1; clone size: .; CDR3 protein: CASSQDGEGHYGYTF; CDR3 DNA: TGCGCCAGCAGCCAAGATGGGGAGGGGCACTATGGCTACACCTTC
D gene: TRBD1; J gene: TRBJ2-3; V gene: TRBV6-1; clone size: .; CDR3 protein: CASSDRDRILDTQYF; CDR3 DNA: TGTGCCAGCAGCGACCGGGACAGGATTTTAGATACGCAGTATTTT
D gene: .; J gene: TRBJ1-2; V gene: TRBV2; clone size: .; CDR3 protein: CASTIGGSLGGYTF; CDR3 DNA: TGTGCCAGCACGATCGGGGGTTCGCTTGGTGGCTACACCTTC
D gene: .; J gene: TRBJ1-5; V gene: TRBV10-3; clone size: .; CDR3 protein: CAISEKGGSGNQPQHF; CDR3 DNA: TGTGCCATCAGTGAAAAAGGGGGTTCTGGTAATCAGCCCCAGCATTTT
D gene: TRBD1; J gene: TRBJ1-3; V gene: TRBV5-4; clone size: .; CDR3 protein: CASSLDRAAGNTIYF; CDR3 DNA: TGTGCCAGCAGTTTGGACAGGGCCGCTGGAAACACCATATATTTT
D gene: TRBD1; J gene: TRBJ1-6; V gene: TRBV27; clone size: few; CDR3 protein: CASASGTGFTQSPLHF; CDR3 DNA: TGTGCCAGCGCCTCCGGGACAGGGTTTACGCAGTCACCCCTCCACTTT
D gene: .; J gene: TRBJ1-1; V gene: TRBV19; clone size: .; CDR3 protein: CASSTQERTGSTEAFF; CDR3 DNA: TGTGCCAGTAGTACCCAAGAACGGACGGGATCCACTGAAGCTTTCTTT
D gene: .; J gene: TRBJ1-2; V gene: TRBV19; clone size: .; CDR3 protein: CASRNYGYTF; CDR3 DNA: TGTGCCAGTCGGAACTATGGCTACACCTTC
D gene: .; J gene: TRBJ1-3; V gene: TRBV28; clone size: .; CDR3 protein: CASSLGGDSGNTIYF; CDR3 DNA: TGTGCCAGCAGTTTAGGAGGGGACTCTGGAAACACCATATATTTT
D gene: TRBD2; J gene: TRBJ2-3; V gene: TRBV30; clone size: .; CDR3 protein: CAWANLAGMTDTQYF; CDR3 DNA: TGTGCCTGGGCAAACCTAGCGGGAATGACAGATACGCAGTATTTT
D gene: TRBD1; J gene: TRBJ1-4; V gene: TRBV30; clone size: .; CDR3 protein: CAPGQGASTNEKLFF; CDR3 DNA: TGTGCCCCTGGACAGGGGGCGTCAACTAATGAAAAACTGTTTTTT
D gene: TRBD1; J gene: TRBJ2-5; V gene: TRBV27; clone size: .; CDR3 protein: CASSTTGTGGYQGVTQYF; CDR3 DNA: TGTGCCAGCAGTACTACCGGGACAGGGGGCTACCAGGGGGTGACCCAGTACTTC
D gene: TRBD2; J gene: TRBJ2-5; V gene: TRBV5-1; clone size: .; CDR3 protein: CASSPGLVGETQYF; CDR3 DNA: TGCGCCAGCAGCCCGGGACTAGTAGGAGAGACCCAGTACTTC
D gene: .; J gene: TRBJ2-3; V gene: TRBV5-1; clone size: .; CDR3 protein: CASSPVTQGTDTQYF; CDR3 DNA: TGCGCCAGCAGCCCTGTGACGCAGGGCACAGATACGCAGTATTTT
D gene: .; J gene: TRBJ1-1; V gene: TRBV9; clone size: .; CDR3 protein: CASSGRRGTEAFF; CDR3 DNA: TGTGCCAGCAGCGGGCGCAGGGGTACTGAAGCTTTCTTT
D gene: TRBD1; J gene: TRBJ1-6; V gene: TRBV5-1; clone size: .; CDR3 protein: CASSWVRGTDNSPLHF; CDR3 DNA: TGCGCCAGCAGCTGGGTCCGAGGGACAGATAATTCACCCCTCCACTTT